This TCR beta chain was profiled in a study of blood T cells in healthy people across ages. With respect to this clonotype: What it binds is unknown.

CDR1 is DFQATT, CDR2 SNEGSKA, per germline (reference sequence). CDR3 length: 13 residues. Trimming removed 7 bases from V and 0 bases from J, with 10 bases in between. General study points: Diversity estimates drawn from one million T cells were deemed underestimates. Bulk PBMC profiling left naive and antigen-experienced comparisons inconclusive. CMV infection status of these donors was not known.

Using a J-beta primer mix together with a sample-barcoded 5' primer, a second PCR was run for roughly 7 to 12 cycles. Via MiXCR, TCRdb re-called the 5' RACE reads, giving one row per CDR3 protein. The table records more than 800,000 distinct CDR3 sequences, roughly 26% of them present only once. The V call is TRBV20-1, the J call TRBJ1-5; D is ambiguous. The clonotype originates from a woman over 75 in good health. What was sequenced was blood. CDR3 DNA sequence: TGCAGTGGGGCGGCATATAGCAATCAGCCCCAGCATTTT. This translates into CSGAAYSNQPQHF.